This entry features one T cell receptor beta chain sequence. The antigen remains unidentified. V dropped 8 bases and J dropped 8 bases, with 22 bases sitting between them. CDR1 MNHEY and CDR2 SVGAGI come from the germline V gene. This CDR3 is built from 15 residues. The entry originates in a study of T cell responses to AZD1222 COVID-19 vaccine. Study context: Pooled in the analysis were second doses at about 4 or about 12 weeks.

General observations from the study: Among those given AZD1222, only five or six were seropositive at baseline. White British ancestry dominated among donors, who included more females, and clonal diversity was possibly underestimated.

Clones were sequenced by immunoSEQ multiplex PCR, and TCRdb holds only the in-frame ones, with some missing. Of about 170,000 clones listed, 93% are singletons. This TCR derives from an adult in good health. This chain uses TRBV6-5 with TRBJ1-5, with D tentatively TRBD1 (5 bases). The sequenced sample was peripheral blood, obtained on day 0 of AZD1222 vaccination. CDR3 sequence reads: CASSRESGAWEPQHF. In DNA, the CDR3 is TGTGCCAGCTCCAGGGAATCTGGGGCGTGGGAGCCCCAGCATTTT.